The 29 T cell receptor beta chains presented below share a single source sample, sequenced in a study of human T cells and chemical hapten exposure. Time point described: patch test 2, 6 weeks after DPC sensitization. Stated treatment: therapeutic diphenylcyclopropenone sensitization with weekly scalp DPC. TCRdb re-called the RACE reads through MiXCR, storing one row per CDR3 protein. Here the sample spans about 85,000 distinct CDR3 sequences, under 14% being singletons. Sequencing used whole blood, obtained in connection with sensitization to the hapten diphenylcyclopropenone (DPC). These receptors were obtained from a young man with alopecia areata. Some clones in this sample may be carry-over from other donors' samples.

This clonotype was seen many times. J is TRBJ2-7 and V is TRBV6-2 or TRBV6-3, with D tentatively TRBD2 (5 bases). Germline assignment: CDR1 MNHEY and CDR2 SVGEGT. The CDR3 is 14 residues long. Trimming took 2 bases from V and 3 from J, leaving 11 bases between them. Written as DNA, the CDR3 is TGTGCCAGCAGTTACAGGTCAGCGGACTACGAGCAGTACGTC. Protein sequence: CASSYRSADYEQYV.

The chain carries TRBV7-2 and TRBJ2-3; D is perhaps TRBD2 (6 bases). Trimming pared 1 base from V and 4 bases from J, leaving 9 bases between. The CDR3 loop spans 14 amino acids. From germline, CDR1 is SGHTA and CDR2 FQGNSA. The CDR3 loop reads CASSLVGEADTQYF. The DNA for the CDR3 is TGTGCCAGCAGCTTAGTTGGGGAGGCAGATACGCAGTATTTT.

In its sample, this clonotype was seen many times. In DNA form, the CDR3 reads TGTGCCAGCAGCTTGGGTCGGCGCGAGCTGATCCAAGAGACCCAGTACTTC. Residues: CASSLGRRELIQETQYF. This chain uses TRBV5-5 with TRBJ2-5; D ambiguous. The V gene lost 0 bases and the J gene lost 1 base, with 16 bases spanning the gap. The CDR3 is 17 amino acids. Germline CDR1 and CDR2: SGHKS and YYEKEE (reference sequence).

This clonotype was observed a few times. V gene TRBV7-2 combines with J gene TRBJ1-5; 8 nucleotides match TRBD1. This CDR3 has 17 amino acids. The V gene end was trimmed by 5 bases and the J gene end by 4 bases; junction bases not matched to a gene: 13. Germline CDR1 SGHTA, CDR2 FQGNSA. The CDR3, as DNA: TGTGCCAGCAGCCCAGGGGGTTGGGACAGGTCGAATCAGCCCCAGCATTTT. Protein product: CASSPGGWDRSNQPQHF.

This rearrangement joins TRBV4-2 to TRBJ2-2, with TRBD2 matching 11 bases. CDR3 size: 17 residues. Germline loops: CDR1 LGHNA, CDR2 YNFKEQ. The V gene end was trimmed by 3 bases and the J gene end by 0 bases; junction bases not matched to a gene: 3. The CDR3 nucleotides are TGTGCCAGCAGCCATATAGCGGGGGGGCCGAACACCGGGGAGCTGTTTTTT. It encodes CASSHIAGGPNTGELFF.

This chain joins TRBV29-1 and TRBJ1-1; D call uncertain. V dropped 5 bases and J dropped 1 base, with 5 bases sitting between them. The CDR3 contains 11 residues. Germline CDR1 is SQVTM and CDR2 is ANQGSEA. CDR3 sequence reads: CSVRTNTEAFF. CDR3 sequence (DNA): TGCAGCGTTCGGACGAACACTGAAGCTTTCTTT.

This clonotype was observed many times. This chain's CDR3 is CASSLAVFMNTEAFF. The CDR3 coding sequence is TGTGCCAGCAGCTTAGCAGTCTTCATGAACACTGAAGCTTTCTTT. The V call is TRBV11-2, the J call TRBJ1-1; D ambiguous. Trimming took 1 base from V and 0 from J, leaving 9 bases between them. CDR1 and CDR2 (germline): SGHAT, FQNNGV. This CDR3 is built from 15 residues. Based on the CDR3 plus reference TRBV11-2 and TRBJ1-1, the full variable domain is EAGVAQSPRYKIIEKRQSVAFWCNPISGHATLYWYQQILGQGPKLLIQFQNNGVVDDSQLPKDRFSAERLKGVDSTLKIQPAKLEDSAVYLCASSLAVFMNTEAFFGQGTRLTVV.

This chain links TRBV27 with TRBJ1-5, with 7 bases fitting TRBD1. The CDR3 is 14 residues long. The V and J ends lost 5 bases and 4 bases, in that order; junction bases with no gene match: 5. The V gene's germline CDR1 is MNHEY and CDR2 SMNVEV (reference sequence). The CDR3 DNA reads TGTGCCAGCAGTCCCCGGGACAGAAATCAGCCCCAGCATTTT. Its protein is CASSPRDRNQPQHF.

This chain joins TRBV20-1 and TRBJ1-5; TRBD1 might be the D (5 bases). There are 14 residues in the CDR3. V lost 3 bases, J lost 6 bases, and 15 bases lay in between. Germline V gives CDR1 DFQATT, CDR2 SNEGSKA (reference sequence). The CDR3 reads CSARSGQGVQPQHF. CDR3 nucleotide sequence: TGCAGTGCTAGGTCAGGGCAGGGAGTTCAGCCCCAGCATTTT.

At least ten counts were recorded for this clonotype. The V and J genes are TRBV19 and TRBJ1-2, with D uncertain. This CDR3 is 13 amino acids long. The ends were cut back, 5 bases at V and 3 bases at J, with 10 bases in the middle. Per germline, CDR1 LNHDA and CDR2 SQIVND (reference sequence). CDR3 region: CASSPGEDYGYTF. The CDR3 nucleotides are TGTGCCAGTAGTCCCGGAGAGGACTATGGCTACACCTTC.

This clonotype was recorded a few times. The genes are TRBV4-1 and TRBJ1-1; D gene unclear. The CDR3 contains 13 residues. The V gene's germline CDR1 is MGHRA and CDR2 YSYEKL. Trimming pared 4 bases from V and 5 bases from J, leaving 11 bases between. The CDR3 nucleotides read TGCGCCAGCAGCCGAGAAGGTGAGACTGAAGCTTTCTTT. As protein: CASSREGETEAFF.

In its sample, this clonotype was seen many times. V is TRBV4-1 and J is TRBJ2-7; D uncertain. Germline V gene lookup returns CDR1 MGHRA and CDR2 YSYEKL. The CDR3 consists of 14 residues. V gave up 1 base and J gave up 3 bases, with 10 bases separating them. The CDR3 DNA follows: TGCGCCAGCAGCCAAGCCCACGACAACTACGAGCAGTACTTC. It codes for CASSQAHDNYEQYF.

This clonotype was seen many times. The chain uses TRBV7-2 and TRBJ2-3, with D uncertain. Trimming cost V 7 bases and J 1 base, with 6 bases left between them. Germline-derived CDR1 and CDR2 are SGHTA and FQGNSA. CDR3 size: 12 residues. The chain's CDR3 is CASNSGTDTQYF. CDR3 coding DNA: TGTGCCAGCAACTCCGGCACAGATACGCAGTATTTT.

The V and J genes are TRBV7-9 and TRBJ2-5; D is perhaps TRBD2 (6 bases). In germline, CDR1 is SEHNR, CDR2 FQNEAQ (reference sequence). The germline V and J ends were trimmed by 5 bases and 2 bases, with 12 bases remaining between them. The CDR3 totals 14 residues. Written as DNA, the CDR3 is TGTGCCAGCAGCCCGAGACTAGAGCAAGAGACCCAGTACTTC. Translation: CASSPRLEQETQYF.

V is TRBV7-9 and J is TRBJ2-5, with TRBD2 matching 8 bases. The CDR3 extends over 15 amino acids. V lost 1 base and J lost 4; bases outside the gene matches: 5. The germline V gene has CDR1 SEHNR and CDR2 FQNEAQ (reference sequence). The CDR3 spells CASSLDSGGRETQYF. Here the CDR3 DNA reads TGTGCCAGCAGCTTAGACAGCGGGGGCAGAGAGACCCAGTACTTC.

In its sample, this clonotype was seen many times. V usage is TRBV7-9 and J usage is TRBJ1-1, with D unclear. The CDR3 extends over 15 amino acids. Looked up from germline, CDR1 is SEHNR and CDR2 is FQNEAQ (reference sequence). Trimming removed 5 bases at V and 3 bases at J, with 16 bases between. The CDR3 DNA reads as TGTGCCAGCAGCCCAGGAAATTCGGGGTACACTGAAGCTTTCTTT. It translates to CASSPGNSGYTEAFF.

This clonotype was counted between two and nine times. This chain links TRBV20-1 with TRBJ1-5, with D perhaps matching TRBD1 (5 bases). The CDR3 totals 18 residues. Looked up from germline, CDR1 is DFQATT and CDR2 is SNEGSKA (reference sequence). Trimming shortened V by 3 bases and J by 0 bases, and 21 bases separated the two germline ends. The CDR3 coding sequence is TGCAGTGCTAGCGTTCGGTTCGCAGGGAGTTCTAGCAATCAGCCCCAGCATTTT. Protein: CSASVRFAGSSSNQPQHF.

The chain links TRBV7-9 to TRBJ1-4; perhaps TRBD1 as D (5 bases). V was cut by 5 bases and J by 8 bases, with 21 bases left in between. The length of the CDR3 is 16 residues. CDR1 is SEHNR and CDR2 is FQNEAQ in the germline V gene (reference sequence). In DNA form, the CDR3 reads TGTGCCAGCAGCCCCTTCCTAGACAGCCTACGCGAAAAACTGTTTTTT. It translates to CASSPFLDSLREKLFF.

This clonotype was counted ten times or more. The chain recombines TRBV6-5 with TRBJ1-6; D unresolved. Germline CDR1 reads MNHEY; CDR2 reads SVGAGI. The V end lost 6 bases, the J end lost 0 bases, and 12 bases lay between the germline ends. The CDR3 totals 16 residues. The CDR3 reads CASSPSEISYNSPLHF. The CDR3 DNA reads TGTGCCAGCAGCCCCTCGGAAATCTCCTATAATTCACCCCTCCACTTT.

This clonotype showed up many times. This sequence joins TRBV7-2 and TRBJ2-2; 8 bases agree with TRBD1. Losses at the gene ends were 6 bases for V and 2 bases for J; bases not matched to a gene: 8. Germline-derived CDR1 and CDR2 are SGHTA and FQGNSA. The CDR3 extends over 16 amino acids. CDR3 region: CASRPVTGANTGELFF. The CDR3 DNA is TGTGCCAGCAGGCCAGTGACAGGGGCCAACACCGGGGAGCTGTTTTTT.

V gene TRBV10-3 combines with J gene TRBJ2-2, with D unclear. V lost 0 bases to trimming and J lost 6 bases, with 5 bases between them. The CDR3 contains 13 residues. CDR1 and CDR2 (germline): ENHRY, SYGVKD. The CDR3: CAISESVPGELFF. The CDR3, as DNA: TGTGCCATCAGTGAGTCGGTCCCCGGGGAGCTGTTTTTT.

The CDR3 DNA is TGTGCCAGCAGCGTCCTAGCGTGGGGCACAGATACGCAGTATTTT. Translation gives CASSVLAWGTDTQYF. The V gene is TRBV7-2, the J gene TRBJ2-3; D possibly corresponds to TRBD2 (6 bases). Trimming took off 5 bases at V and 1 base at J, with 13 bases between the two ends. This CDR3 comprises 15 residues. Germline V gene lookup returns CDR1 SGHTA and CDR2 FQGNSA.

This clonotype was detected ten times or more. The chain's CDR3 is CASSLRESYQPQHF. The CDR3, as DNA: TGTGCCAGCAGTTTACGGGAGTCGTATCAGCCCCAGCATTTT. The chain joins TRBV28 to TRBJ1-5; D remains ambiguous. Trimming took 2 bases from V and 5 from J, leaving 10 bases between them. The CDR3 totals 14 residues. Germline V CDR1 and CDR2: MDHEN, SYDVKM.

This clonotype was observed a few times. The chain links TRBV11-2 to TRBJ2-3, with 9 nucleotides matching TRBD1. The CDR3 has 15 residues. Trimming removed 4 bases from V and 3 bases from J; junction bases left unmatched: 5. The germline gives CDR1 SGHAT, CDR2 FQNNGV. CDR3 region: CASSWRDRETDTQYF. As DNA, the CDR3 is TGTGCCAGCAGCTGGAGGGACAGGGAGACAGATACGCAGTATTTT.

This clonotype was seen repeatedly, ten times or more. CDR3 bases: TGTGCCATCTCCGAGTGGCCCGGCGCCTACGAGCAGTACTTC. Translation: CAISEWPGAYEQYF. This rearrangement joins TRBV10-3 to TRBJ2-7, with unresolved D. From germline, CDR1 is ENHRY and CDR2 SYGVKD. Trimming left V 8 bases short and J 2 bases short, with 16 bases between. The CDR3 loop spans 14 amino acids.

V gene TRBV10-1 combines with J gene TRBJ1-1; D is uncertain. CDR1 is WNHNN and CDR2 is SYGVQD in the germline V gene (reference sequence). CDR3 length: 14 residues. The V end lost 0 bases, the J end lost 5 bases, and 10 bases lay between the germline ends. The CDR3 spells CASSESGRRTEAFF. Written as DNA, the CDR3 is TGCGCCAGCAGTGAGTCTGGGAGGAGGACTGAAGCTTTCTTT.

V usage is TRBV12-3 or TRBV12-4 and J usage is TRBJ1-4; D unclear. The CDR3 contains 14 residues. Trimming took 1 base from V and 7 from J, leaving 10 bases between them. The CDR3 is CASSLGGWGEKLFF. Here the CDR3 DNA reads TGTGCCAGCAGTTTAGGGGGTTGGGGTGAAAAACTGTTTTTT.

V and J are TRBV11-2 and TRBJ2-7; no definite D call. V lost 1 base and J 1 base, leaving 8 bases between the germline ends. Germline loops: CDR1 SGHAT, CDR2 FQNNGV. This CDR3 is 14 amino acids long. Here the CDR3 reads CASSLAGQSYEQYV. CDR3 DNA sequence: TGTGCCAGCAGCTTAGCGGGCCAGTCCTACGAGCAGTACGTC.

The CDR3 sequence is CASSLSRDNEQFF. Here the CDR3 DNA reads TGCGCCAGCAGCCTGAGCAGGGACAATGAGCAGTTCTTC. The chain joins TRBV5-1 to TRBJ2-1, with D possibly TRBD1 on 5 matching bases. In germline, CDR1 is SGHRS, CDR2 YFSETQ. The V end was cut by 4 bases, the J end by 5 bases, with 10 bases between. CDR3 size: 13 residues.